The source of this T cell receptor (beta chain) is a study of response to subunit inactivated influenza vaccine. TCRdb independently ran MiXCR on the RT-PCR reads; one entry per CDR3 protein. The data show about 160,000 distinct CDR3 sequences, 11% seen once. CDR3 size: 15 residues. Germline V gives CDR1 SGHTA, CDR2 FQGNSA. Deletions cut 4 bases from V and 0 bases from J, with 10 bases between. Notes on the study in general: The authors suggested that every seasonal influenza vaccination recruits few new T cells.

This clonotype was counted ten times or more. Antigen specificity is unknown. The sequenced sample was non-naive T cells sorted from PBMCs, obtained 40 to 50 days after vaccination. This sequence originates from a man aged 45 to 65 who received an inactivated influenza vaccine. The J gene is TRBJ1-3, the V gene TRBV7-2, with D possibly being TRBD1 (6 bases). The CDR3 region is CASSSQGISGNTIYF. CDR3 coding DNA: TGTGCCAGCAGCTCCCAGGGGATCTCTGGAAACACCATATATTTT.